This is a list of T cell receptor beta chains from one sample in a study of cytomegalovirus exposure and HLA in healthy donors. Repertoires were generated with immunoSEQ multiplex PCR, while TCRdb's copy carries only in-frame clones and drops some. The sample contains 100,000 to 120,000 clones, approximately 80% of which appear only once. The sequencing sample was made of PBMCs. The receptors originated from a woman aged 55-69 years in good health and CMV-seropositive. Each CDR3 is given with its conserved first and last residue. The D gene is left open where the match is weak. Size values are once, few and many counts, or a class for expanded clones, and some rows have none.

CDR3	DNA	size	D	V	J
CASSFYRVFFNQPQHF	TGTGCCAGCAGTTTTTACAGGGTCTTTTTCAATCAGCCCCAGCATTTT	.	.	TRBV28	TRBJ1-5
CASSLGNPRIEQYF	TGTGCCAGCAGTTTGGGTAACCCTAGGATCGAGCAGTACTTC	.	.	TRBV28	TRBJ2-7
CASSPRAGGVSTNEKLFF	TGTGCCAGCAGCCCTCGAGCAGGGGGCGTTTCAACTAATGAAAAACTGTTTTTT	.	TRBD1	TRBV7-9	TRBJ1-4
CASSWGDRGQDGYTF	TGCGCCAGCAGCTGGGGGGACAGGGGGCAAGATGGCTACACCTTC	.	TRBD1	TRBV5-1	TRBJ1-2
CASSLSSTRRDGYTF	TGCGCCAGCAGCCTCAGTTCGACGAGGCGGGATGGCTACACCTTC	.	.	TRBV5-1	TRBJ1-2
CASSFSGRAAAGTQYF	TGTGCCAGCAGCTTTAGCGGGAGGGCCGCGGCAGGTACGCAGTATTTT	.	TRBD2	TRBV13	TRBJ2-3
CASSPPGQGVEKLFF	TGTGCCAGCTCACCCCCAGGACAGGGAGTTGAAAAACTGTTTTTT	.	TRBD1	TRBV18	TRBJ1-4
CASSARPSGNGYYEQYF	TGTGCCAGCAGCGCGAGACCTAGCGGGAACGGGTACTACGAGCAGTACTTC	.	TRBD2	TRBV7-2	TRBJ2-7
CASSSPGLANYEQYF	TGTGCCAGCAGCTCGCCGGGACTAGCTAACTACGAGCAGTACTTC	.	TRBD2	TRBV7-6	TRBJ2-7
CSVQPGQWYEQYF	TGCAGCGTTCAGCCGGGACAGTGGTACGAGCAGTACTTC	once	TRBD1	TRBV29-1	TRBJ2-7
CASSYSGLGTGELFF	TGTGCCAGCAGTTACTCGGGGCTTGGCACCGGGGAGCTGTTTTTT	.	.	TRBV6-5	TRBJ2-2
CASSYWTGNTGELFF	TGTGCCAGCAGCTACTGGACAGGAAACACCGGGGAGCTGTTTTTT	few	TRBD1	TRBV5-4	TRBJ2-2
CASSPTSGINTGELFF	TGTGCCAGCAGCCCGACTAGCGGGATTAACACCGGGGAGCTGTTTTTT	.	TRBD2	TRBV5-4	TRBJ2-2
CAISEPGEGYEQYF	TGTGCCATCAGTGAGCCTGGGGAGGGCTACGAGCAGTACTTC	.	TRBD2	TRBV10-3	TRBJ2-7
CASSQEESGWPLANYGYTF	TGTGCCAGCAGCCAAGAAGAATCAGGGTGGCCATTAGCTAACTATGGCTACACCTTC	.	.	TRBV14	TRBJ1-2
CASSLVGGLDQPQHF	TGCGCCAGCAGCTTGGTCGGGGGGCTGGATCAGCCCCAGCATTTT	few	.	TRBV5-1	TRBJ1-5
CASSWGSGSGKTQYF	TGTGCCAGCAGTTGGGGTTCCGGGAGCGGGAAGACCCAGTACTTC	.	TRBD2	TRBV27	TRBJ2-5
CASSFFGEKLFF	TGTGCCAGCAGCTTTTTTGGCGAAAAACTGTTTTTT	.	.	TRBV5-5	TRBJ1-4
CASNRLTYEQYF	TGTGCCAGCAACAGACTAACCTACGAGCAGTACTTC	.	.	TRBV21-1	TRBJ2-7
CASSPPRRGRRTDTQYF	TGTGCCAGCTCACCCCCCCGACGGGGAAGAAGGACAGATACGCAGTATTTT	.	.	TRBV18	TRBJ2-3
CASSLDGGLAMDTQYF	TGTGCCAGCAGCTTAGATGGGGGACTAGCCATGGATACGCAGTATTTT	.	TRBD2	TRBV11-3	TRBJ2-3
CAVGGVSGNTIYF	TGTGCCGTGGGAGGCGTCTCTGGAAACACCATATATTTT	.	.	TRBV18	TRBJ1-3
CASSTDRGRGETQYF	TGCGCCAGCAGCACTGACAGGGGGCGGGGGGAGACCCAGTACTTC	.	TRBD1	TRBV5-1	TRBJ2-5
CASSDIRSARKETQYF	TGTGCCAGCAGTGACATTCGATCGGCCAGGAAAGAGACCCAGTACTTC	.	.	TRBV2	TRBJ2-5
CASSEASPTGHQPQHF	TGTGCCAGCAGTGAAGCGTCGCCGACAGGGCACCAGCCCCAGCATTTT	.	TRBD1	TRBV6-1	TRBJ1-5
CASRVQEISSYNEQFF	TGTGCCAGCAGGGTACAGGAGATTAGCTCCTACAATGAGCAGTTCTTC	.	.	TRBV27	TRBJ2-1
CASSPGTSGSIFSYEQYF	TGTGCCAGCAGTCCGGGGACTAGCGGGAGCATTTTTTCCTACGAGCAGTACTTC	.	TRBD2	TRBV28	TRBJ2-7
CASSATSGSGYEQYF	TGTGCCAGCAGCGCGACTAGCGGGAGCGGGTACGAGCAGTACTTC	.	TRBD2	TRBV9	TRBJ2-7
CAISGTIASYEQYF	TGTGCCATCAGTGGAACGATCGCGTCCTACGAGCAGTACTTC	.	.	TRBV10-3	TRBJ2-7
CASSSSGPYNEQFF	TGTGCCAGCAGTTCTAGCGGGCCCTACAATGAGCAGTTCTTC	.	TRBD2	TRBV27	TRBJ2-1
CASSPRTWGGNEDTQYF	TGTGCCAGCAGCCCCCGGACGTGGGGCGGGAATGAAGATACGCAGTATTTT	.	.	TRBV9	TRBJ2-3
CASSARWVAGGGTYNEQFF	TGTGCCAGCAGTGCCCGGTGGGTAGCGGGAGGGGGAACCTACAATGAGCAGTTCTTC	.	TRBD2	TRBV9	TRBJ2-1
CASSLASTDTQYF	TGTGCCAGCAGCTTAGCTAGCACAGATACGCAGTATTTT	few	.	TRBV11-2	TRBJ2-3
CSVGAQGNIQYF	TGCAGCGTTGGTGCCCAGGGGAACATTCAGTACTTC	few	.	TRBV29-1	TRBJ2-4
CATSRGGTGVAGELFF	TGTGCCACCAGCAGAGGGGGGACAGGGGTAGCCGGGGAGCTGTTTTTT	.	TRBD1	TRBV15	TRBJ2-2
CASRRTGGNEQFF	TGTGCCAGCAGGCGGACAGGGGGCAATGAGCAGTTCTTC	few	TRBD1	TRBV6-5	TRBJ2-1
CASSPRGQGATEAFF	TGTGCCAGCAGCCCGCGAGGACAGGGGGCCACTGAAGCTTTCTTT	.	TRBD1	TRBV9	TRBJ1-1
CASKYWDRGEQYF	TGTGCCAGCAAATATTGGGACAGAGGCGAGCAGTACTTC	few	TRBD1	TRBV25-1	TRBJ2-7
CASSLLNEQFF	TGTGCCAGCAGCTTACTCAATGAGCAGTTCTTC	.	.	TRBV7-3	TRBJ2-1
CASSWGRQGDTQYF	TGCGCCAGCAGCTGGGGGAGGCAGGGAGATACGCAGTATTTT	.	.	TRBV5-1	TRBJ2-3
CASSFSSGRDYEQYF	TGCGCCAGCAGCTTCTCTAGCGGGAGGGACTACGAGCAGTACTTC	once	TRBD2	TRBV5-1	TRBJ2-7
CASSLSVPGELFF	TGCGCCAGCAGCTTAAGCGTTCCCGGGGAGCTGTTTTTT	.	.	TRBV5-1	TRBJ2-2
CASSVISTGELFF	TGTGCCAGCAGTGTGATTAGTACCGGGGAGCTGTTTTTT	.	.	TRBV25-1	TRBJ2-2
CASSDRQGLNTEAFF	TGTGCCAGCAGTGACCGCCAGGGCCTGAACACTGAAGCTTTCTTT	.	.	TRBV25-1	TRBJ1-1
CASSRTSGEQFF	TGCGCCAGCAGCCGGACTAGCGGAGAGCAGTTCTTC	few	TRBD2	TRBV5-1	TRBJ2-1
CAGAKRDSGETQYF	TGTGCCGGAGCGAAGCGGGACTCGGGGGAGACCCAGTACTTC	.	TRBD2	TRBV2	TRBJ2-5
CASSPGLAYYNEQFF	TGCGCCAGCAGCCCTGGACTAGCTTACTACAATGAGCAGTTCTTC	.	TRBD2	TRBV4-1	TRBJ2-1
CASSQEWVGADTQYF	TGTGCCAGCAGCCAAGAATGGGTCGGGGCAGATACGCAGTATTTT	.	.	TRBV4-2	TRBJ2-3
CASSLEQGFDEQFF	TGCGCCAGCAGCTTGGAGCAGGGTTTCGATGAGCAGTTCTTC	few	.	TRBV5-1	TRBJ2-1
CASSEAMGRAFF	TGTGCCAGCAGTGAAGCGATGGGGCGTGCTTTCTTT	few	.	TRBV6-1	TRBJ1-1
CASSQASANYGYTF	TGTGCCAGCAGCCAAGCCAGTGCTAACTATGGCTACACCTTC	.	.	TRBV4-2	TRBJ1-2
CASSLDLRTDGTSYGYTF	TGTGCCAGCAGCTTAGATCTAAGGACAGACGGAACTTCCTATGGCTACACCTTC	.	.	TRBV7-9	TRBJ1-2
CASRDLQGGSDEQYF	TGTGCCAGCAGAGACTTACAGGGGGGTAGTGACGAGCAGTACTTC	.	TRBD1	TRBV28	TRBJ2-7
CASSHPRGPGYEQYF	TGTGCCAGCAGCCACCCCAGGGGGCCCGGCTACGAGCAGTACTTC	.	TRBD1	TRBV7-9	TRBJ2-7
CASSFYWEETQYF	TGTGCCAGCAGCTTTTACTGGGAGGAGACCCAGTACTTC	.	.	TRBV7-2	TRBJ2-5
CASSGRDNSYEQYF	TGTGCCAGCAGCGGACGGGACAACTCCTACGAGCAGTACTTC	.	.	TRBV9	TRBJ2-7
CASTSGGRAGSYNEQFF	TGTGCCAGCACATCGGGGGGCCGAGCTGGCTCCTACAATGAGCAGTTCTTC	.	.	TRBV5-4	TRBJ2-1
CASSFEGRAYEQYF	TGTGCCAGCAGCTTTGAAGGGCGGGCCTACGAGCAGTACTTC	.	.	TRBV11-1	TRBJ2-7
CASSLGLQDMNTEAFF	TGTGCCAGCAGCTTGGGTCTCCAGGACATGAACACTGAAGCTTTCTTT	.	.	TRBV5-5	TRBJ1-1
CASSWAGTGFYEQYF	TGCGCCAGCAGCTGGGCCGGGACAGGCTTCTACGAGCAGTACTTC	.	TRBD1	TRBV5-1	TRBJ2-7